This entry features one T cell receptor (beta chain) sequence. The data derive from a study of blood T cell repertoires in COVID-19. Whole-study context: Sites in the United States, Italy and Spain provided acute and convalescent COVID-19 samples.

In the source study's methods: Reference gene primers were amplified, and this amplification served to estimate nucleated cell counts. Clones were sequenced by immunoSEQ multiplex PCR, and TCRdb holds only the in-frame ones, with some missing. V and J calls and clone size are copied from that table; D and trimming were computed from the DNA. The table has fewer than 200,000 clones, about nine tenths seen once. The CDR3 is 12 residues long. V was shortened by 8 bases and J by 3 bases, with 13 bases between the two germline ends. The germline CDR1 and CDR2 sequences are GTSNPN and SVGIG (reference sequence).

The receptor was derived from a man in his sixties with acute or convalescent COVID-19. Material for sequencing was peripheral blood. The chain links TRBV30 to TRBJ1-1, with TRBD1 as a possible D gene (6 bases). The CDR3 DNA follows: TGTGCCGGGGACAAGAAGTACACTGAAGCTTTCTTT. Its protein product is CAGDKKYTEAFF.